The 16 T cell receptor beta chains below all came from one sample that was sequenced in a study of blood T cell repertoires in COVID-19. Generated by immunoSEQ multiplex PCR, the TCRdb table keeps only in-frame clones and is missing some. The sample carries 250,000 to 350,000 clones, 90% recorded once. Sequences were obtained from peripheral blood. The receptors come from a woman aged 30 to 39 with COVID-19, enrolled during active disease.

This rearrangement joins TRBV18 to TRBJ2-1, with unresolved D. V was shortened by 5 bases and J by 4 bases, with 21 bases between the two germline ends. Germline V gene sequence: CDR1 KGHSH, CDR2 LQKENI. The CDR3 extends over 17 amino acids. The CDR3 region has the DNA TGTGCCAGCTCAGAAACGGCACCACAAGTGACATACAATGAGCAGTTCTTC. Encoded protein: CASSETAPQVTYNEQFF.

This chain links TRBV6-5 with TRBJ1-6, with 11 positions matching TRBD1. CDR3 length: 15 residues. The junction had 7 bases not matched to a gene; V was cut back by 6 bases and J by 9 bases. The germline V gene has CDR1 MNHEY and CDR2 SVGAGI. The CDR3 DNA follows: TGTGCCAGCAGCGGACAGGGGGCTATAGTTTCACCCCTCCACTTT. Translating gives CASSGQGAIVSPLHF.

The J gene is TRBJ2-7, the V gene TRBV5-8; tentative D call: TRBD1 (6 bases). CDR3 length: 16 amino acids. V was trimmed by 0 bases and J by 6 bases, leaving 19 bases between them. Germline-derived CDR1 and CDR2 are SGHTS and YDEGEE. Here the CDR3 reads CASSLAAGTQGSEQYF. As DNA, the CDR3 is TGTGCCAGCAGCTTGGCGGCCGGGACCCAGGGGTCCGAGCAGTACTTC. Full variable domain (outside the CDR3, taken from reference TRBV5-8 and TRBJ2-7): EAGVTQSPTHLIKTRGQQATLRCSPISGHTSVYWYQQALGLGLQFLLWYDEGEERNRGNFPPRFSGRQFPNYSSELNVNALELEDSALYLCASSLAAGTQGSEQYFGPGTRLTVT.

The V and J genes are TRBV29-1 and TRBJ1-4; D gene unclear. Trimming pared 5 bases from V and 2 bases from J, leaving 12 bases between. CDR3 length: 14 residues. In germline, CDR1 is SQVTM, CDR2 ANQGSEA. CDR3 amino acids: CSVQDPGTNEKLFF. The CDR3 DNA follows: TGCAGCGTTCAGGACCCGGGGACTAATGAAAAACTGTTTTTT.

The CDR3 sequence is CAWSVKGGGETQYF. The CDR3 DNA sequence: TGTGCCTGGAGTGTAAAGGGAGGAGGCGAGACCCAGTACTTC. The rearrangement links TRBV30 to TRBJ2-5, with D perhaps TRBD2 (6 bases). V lost 0 bases to trimming and J lost 5 bases, with 13 bases between them. Germline CDR1 GTSNPN, CDR2 SVGIG (reference sequence). The CDR3 is 14 amino acids.

The chain employs TRBV19 and TRBJ1-5; D possibly corresponds to TRBD1 (5 bases). V shed 7 bases and J shed 2 bases, with 15 bases lying between them. Germline CDR1 is LNHDA and CDR2 is SQIVND (reference sequence). The CDR3 totals 15 residues. Here the CDR3 reads CASNGGSRGNQPQHF. Written as DNA, the CDR3 is TGTGCCAGTAATGGGGGGAGTAGGGGCAATCAGCCCCAGCATTTT.

In DNA, the CDR3 is TGTGCCAGCTCGGAACTAGCACCTGAGCAGTTCTTC. It codes for CASSELAPEQFF. The genes are TRBV6-6 and TRBJ2-1; weak D call: TRBD2 (6 bases). Germline CDR1 and CDR2: MNHNY and SVGAGI (reference sequence). Between the trimmed V and J ends, which lost 8 bases and 9 bases, there was a span of 14 bases. The CDR3 runs 12 residues.

The rearrangement uses TRBV6-5 and TRBJ1-1; unclear D gene. Trimming stripped 5 bases from V and 4 bases from J, with 8 bases between. The CDR3 length is 12 residues. Germline lookup yields CDR1 MNHEY and CDR2 SVGAGI. As DNA, the CDR3 is TGTGCCAGCAGTCTAAGTGGCACTGAAGCTTTCTTT. Amino acid sequence: CASSLSGTEAFF.

This chain uses TRBV19 with TRBJ1-3; the D is unclear. Germline CDR1 and CDR2: LNHDA and SQIVND (reference sequence). The CDR3 extends over 11 amino acids. V dropped 8 bases and J dropped 4 bases, with 6 bases sitting between them. CDR3 nucleotide sequence: TGTGCCAGTGAGATGGGAAACACCATATATTTT. Encoded protein: CASEMGNTIYF. The entire variable domain, with the rest obtained from reference TRBV19 and TRBJ1-3, is as follows: DGGITQSPKYLFRKEGQNVTLSCEQNLNHDAMYWYRQDPGQGLRLIYYSQIVNDFQKGDIAEGYSVSREKKESFPLTVTSAQKNPTAFYLCASEMGNTIYFGEGSWLTVV.

This chain connects TRBV12-5 to TRBJ2-3, with 7 bases that match TRBD1. From germline, CDR1 is LGHNT and CDR2 FRNRAP. V was pared by 0 bases and J by 7 bases, with 10 bases of the junction left unmatched. The CDR3 runs to 16 residues. CDR3 nucleotides: TGTGCTAGTGGTTTGGTACTCGGCCAGGGGGAGAATACGCAGTATTTT. Its translation is CASGLVLGQGENTQYF.

The DNA of the CDR3 is TGTGCCAGCAGTCCCTCCCTTCGGGGAGATACGCAGTATTTT. Translating it yields CASSPSLRGDTQYF. The chain couples TRBV28 to TRBJ2-3; maybe TRBD2 (5 bases). Trimming took 5 bases from V and 5 from J, leaving 14 bases between them. The V gene's germline CDR1 is MDHEN and CDR2 SYDVKM. The CDR3 sequence is 14 residues long.

There are a few counts of this clone. The rearrangement joins TRBV19 to TRBJ1-5, with 7 positions matching TRBD1. The CDR3 runs to 15 residues. Germline CDR1 reads LNHDA; CDR2 reads SQIVND (reference sequence). The J segment lost 5 bases and the V segment lost 5 bases, leaving 9 bases of the junction unmatched. The CDR3: CASSGTGDRYQPQHF. For the CDR3, the DNA is TGTGCCAGTAGTGGAACAGGGGATCGGTATCAGCCCCAGCATTTT.

The chain links TRBV6-4 to TRBJ1-6; 7 bases fit TRBD1. With V trimmed by 5 bases and J by 6 bases, 4 bases remained unmatched. This CDR3 has 14 residues. Germline V gene data show CDR1 as MRHNA and CDR2 as SNTAGT. Here the CDR3 reads CASSSRQGNSPLHF. In nucleotides, the CDR3 is TGTGCCAGCAGTTCTCGACAGGGTAATTCACCCCTCCACTTT.

This chain links TRBV30 with TRBJ2-1, with 11 bases matching TRBD1. The J segment lost 9 bases and the V segment lost 4 bases, leaving 5 bases of the junction unmatched. The germline gives CDR1 GTSNPN, CDR2 SVGIG (reference sequence). CDR3 length equals 13 residues. For the CDR3, the DNA is TGTGCCTGGACCATAGGGACAGGGGGTGAGCAGTTCTTC. Translated, it gives CAWTIGTGGEQFF.

The rearrangement uses TRBV27 and TRBJ1-1, with D perhaps TRBD1 (6 bases). V dropped 6 bases and J dropped 0 bases, with 20 bases sitting between them. This CDR3 has 17 amino acids. Germline V gene data show CDR1 as MNHEY and CDR2 as SMNVEV (reference sequence). CDR3 loop: CASSSLQPTGMNTEAFF. CDR3 sequence (DNA): TGTGCCAGCAGCTCCCTCCAACCGACAGGCATGAACACTGAAGCTTTCTTT.

This clone has just a few counts. V usage is TRBV19 and J usage is TRBJ2-1; 13 nucleotides align to TRBD2. Germline V gene data show CDR1 as LNHDA and CDR2 as SQIVND (reference sequence). This CDR3 is built from 22 residues. With 0 bases clipped from V and 7 bases from J, the junction kept 21 bases outside the gene matches. The CDR3 sequence: CASSIDIGRQGRTSGSLNEQFF. CDR3 nucleotides: TGTGCCAGTAGTATAGATATAGGAAGACAGGGTAGGACTAGCGGGAGTCTAAATGAGCAGTTCTTC.